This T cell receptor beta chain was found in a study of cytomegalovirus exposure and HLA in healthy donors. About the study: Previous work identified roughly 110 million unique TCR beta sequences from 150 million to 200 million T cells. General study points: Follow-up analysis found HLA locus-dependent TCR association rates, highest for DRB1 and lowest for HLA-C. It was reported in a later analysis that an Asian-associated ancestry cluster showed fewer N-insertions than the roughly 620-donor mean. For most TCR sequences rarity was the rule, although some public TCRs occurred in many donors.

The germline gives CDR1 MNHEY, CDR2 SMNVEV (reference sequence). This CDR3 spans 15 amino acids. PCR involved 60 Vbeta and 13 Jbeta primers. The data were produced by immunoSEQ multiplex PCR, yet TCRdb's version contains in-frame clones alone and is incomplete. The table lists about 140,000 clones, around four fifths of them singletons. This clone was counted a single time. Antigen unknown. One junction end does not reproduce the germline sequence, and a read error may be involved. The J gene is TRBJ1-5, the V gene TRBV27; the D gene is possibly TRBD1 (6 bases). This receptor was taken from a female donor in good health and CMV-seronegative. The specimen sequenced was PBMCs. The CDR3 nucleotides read TGTGCCGGCAGTCCCCGGGGGGCTAGCAATCAGCCCCAGCATTTT. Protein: CAGSPRGASNQPQHF.